The sequence of this T cell receptor beta chain was determined in a study of cytomegalovirus exposure and HLA in healthy donors. PCR used 60 Vbeta primers and 13 Jbeta primers. The protocol was immunoSEQ multiplex PCR, while the TCRdb copy is restricted to in-frame clones and leaves out a portion. The sample consists of under 200,000 clones, about 79% of them appearing once. The V and J ends lost 2 bases and 5 bases respectively, with 13 bases between them. The CDR3 spans 14 residues. Germline V gene data show CDR1 as SGHNT and CDR2 as YYREEE (reference sequence). The study's findings and limits: Highly shared variants forming one cluster were likely a sequencing artifact.

On this clone itself: What it binds is not known.

The source is a female donor in good health and CMV-seronegative. The rearrangement links TRBV5-4 to TRBJ1-2; D unclear. Input material: PBMCs. The CDR3 DNA follows: TGTGCCAGCAGCTTTGGTCTTGGAGATTATGGCTACACCTTC. This codes for CASSFGLGDYGYTF.